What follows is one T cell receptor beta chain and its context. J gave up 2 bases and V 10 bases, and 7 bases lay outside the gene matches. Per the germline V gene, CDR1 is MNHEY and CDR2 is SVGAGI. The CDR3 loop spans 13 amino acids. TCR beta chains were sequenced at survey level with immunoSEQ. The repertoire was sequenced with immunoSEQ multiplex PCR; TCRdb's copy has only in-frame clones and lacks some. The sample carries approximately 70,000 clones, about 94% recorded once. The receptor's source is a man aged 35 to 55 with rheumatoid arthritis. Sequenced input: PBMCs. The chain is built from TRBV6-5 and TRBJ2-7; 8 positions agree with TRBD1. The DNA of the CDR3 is TGTGCCATAGGAACAGGGGGAACCTACGAGCAGTACTTC. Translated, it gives CAIGTGGTYEQYF.